This T cell receptor beta chain appears in the sequencing data of a study of blood T cell repertoires in COVID-19. The wider study: COVID-19 samples, acute and convalescent, were from the United States, Italy and Spain.

Germline CDR1 ENHRY, CDR2 SYGVKD. Trimming shortened V by 3 bases and J by 2 bases, and 7 bases separated the two germline ends. The CDR3 extends over 14 amino acids. The authors' processing: Reference gene primer amplification in the assay estimated nucleated cell counts. Measured with immunoSEQ multiplex PCR; TCRdb has only the in-frame clones, and not every one. V and J calls and clone size are as listed in that table; D and trimming were resolved from the DNA. The sample holds about 240,000 clones, roughly 87% seen once. Material for sequencing was PBMCs or T cells enriched from blood (not recorded which). The J gene is TRBJ2-2, the V gene TRBV10-3; perhaps TRBD1 as D (5 bases). The origin of this receptor is a woman aged 25 to 45 with acute COVID-19. CDR3 in amino acids: CAISDGHNTGELFF. For the CDR3, the DNA is TGTGCCATCAGTGACGGACACAACACCGGGGAGCTGTTTTTT.